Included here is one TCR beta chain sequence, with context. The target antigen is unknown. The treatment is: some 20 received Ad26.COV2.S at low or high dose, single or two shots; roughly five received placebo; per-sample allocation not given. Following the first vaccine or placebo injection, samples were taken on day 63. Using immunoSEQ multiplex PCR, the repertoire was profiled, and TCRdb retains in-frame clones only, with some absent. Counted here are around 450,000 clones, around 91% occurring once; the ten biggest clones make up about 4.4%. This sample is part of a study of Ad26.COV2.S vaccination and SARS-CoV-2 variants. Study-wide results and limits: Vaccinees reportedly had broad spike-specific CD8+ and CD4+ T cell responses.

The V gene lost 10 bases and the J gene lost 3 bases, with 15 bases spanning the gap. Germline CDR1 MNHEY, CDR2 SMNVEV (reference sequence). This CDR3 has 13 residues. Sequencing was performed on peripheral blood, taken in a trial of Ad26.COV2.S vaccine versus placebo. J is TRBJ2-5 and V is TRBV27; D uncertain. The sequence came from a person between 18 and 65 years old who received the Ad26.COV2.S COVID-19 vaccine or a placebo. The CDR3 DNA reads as TGTGCCACCTCAGAAAAGGGCGAAGAGACCCAGTACTTC. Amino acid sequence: CATSEKGEETQYF.